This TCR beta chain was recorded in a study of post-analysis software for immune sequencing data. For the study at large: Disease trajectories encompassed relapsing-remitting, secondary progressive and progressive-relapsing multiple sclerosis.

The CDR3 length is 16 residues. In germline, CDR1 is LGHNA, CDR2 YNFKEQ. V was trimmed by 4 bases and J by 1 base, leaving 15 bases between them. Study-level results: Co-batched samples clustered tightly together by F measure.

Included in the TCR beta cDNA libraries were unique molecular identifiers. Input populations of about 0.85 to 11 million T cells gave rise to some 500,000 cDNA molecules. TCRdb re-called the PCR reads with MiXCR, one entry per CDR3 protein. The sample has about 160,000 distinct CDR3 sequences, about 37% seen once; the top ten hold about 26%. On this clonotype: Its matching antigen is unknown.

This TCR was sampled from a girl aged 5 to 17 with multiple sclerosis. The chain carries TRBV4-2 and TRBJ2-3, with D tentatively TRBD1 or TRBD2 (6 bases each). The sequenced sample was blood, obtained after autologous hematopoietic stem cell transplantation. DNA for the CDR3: TGTGCCAGCAGCCCGTTACAGGGCGGGGGCACAGATACGCAGTATTTT. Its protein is CASSPLQGGGTDTQYF.